This TCR beta chain was sequenced during a study of beta chain features in type 1 diabetes (dated by TCRdb to between 2018 and 2020). Study-level background: Mean age, gender distribution, total cell number and subset yield were not different between patients and healthy donors. A total of 90 million to 140 million sorted cells were examined across all samples, and RNA yield correlated strongly with the number of cells per subset. In the study, TCRB repertoires of sorted circulating CD4+ T cell subsets from recently diagnosed type 1 diabetes patients were compared with those of matched healthy donors. Naive and central memory subsets were obtained from all 30 or so donors, but regulatory and stem cell-like memory subsets were isolated from only 8 patients and roughly eight healthy donors. Points the paper makes about the study in general: PCR might favor shorter templates, but patient and control samples were amplified and corrected together, so any skew would affect both groups equally. At VDJ recombination sites, patients with type 1 diabetes made fewer insertions and deleted more nucleotides, a pattern implying thymic rearrangement abnormalities. The naive, central memory and regulatory TCRB repertoires appeared to resemble one another more closely among patients than among healthy donors. Because small numbers of individuals were included in the HLA sub-analyses, any influence of HLA type on TCRB rearrangement was left unresolved. Because cDNA was sequenced instead of genomic DNA, highly expressing activated cells could be over-represented, though the groups showed no difference in activation or CD3 levels. In all four CD4+ subsets, TCRB CDR3 length was moderately but significantly shorter in type 1 diabetes patients.

From each donor, a single peripheral blood sample of around 0.12 L on average was drawn into heparinised tubes. Using a panel that included CD45RO, CCR7, CD25, CD127, CD95 and CD27, naive, central memory, regulatory and stem cell-like memory CD4+ T cells were sorted on a BD FACSAria II. All sorted populations exceeded 95% purity. Right away, PBMCs were isolated by Lymphoprep density gradient centrifugation and were stained directly, with no culture step. To minimize batch effects, samples were stained and sorted in pairs, one healthy donor with one patient per experiment. Inclusive of the bounding cysteine and phenylalanine, the CDR3 is 13 residues long. Just CDR3 DNA is preserved here, 39 bases in frame from base 1. V and J are truncated by 6 bases and 5 bases respectively, leaving an intervening sequence of 13 bases. The germline V gene (reference sequence) sets CDR1 to LNHDA and CDR2 to SQIVND.

The High Capacity cDNA Reverse Transcription Kit was used to reverse transcribe all of the isolated RNA, meaning that expressed TCRB transcripts were what got sequenced. Deep immunoSEQ sequencing was applied to naive, central memory and regulatory T cell samples, giving an average of roughly 3.5 million total reads per sample. Sorted cells were lysed in RLT buffer and RNA was extracted with DNase-treated RNeasy Micro or Mini kits, depending on cell number. To prevent cross-contamination, each cell subset was processed individually, whereas patient and healthy donor samples were processed jointly. Using the immunoSEQ multiplex PCR, TCRB sequences were amplified from cDNA into 87-bp fragments spanning the CDR3 region. The amplicons were sequenced using the Illumina HiSeq platform. On the study's bioinformatics: Synthetic template baselines were used to correct PCR bias computationally, reads within Hamming distance 2 were collapsed, and singletons that could not be merged were discarded. Reads were aligned against IMGT to assign V, D and J genes, CDR3 length and insertions or deletions at six rearrangement sites. Within each subset, clonotype counts were normalized to the number of sorted cells before true diversity and Gini coefficients were calculated with the tcR R package. The overlap coefficient, calculated on TCRB nucleotide sequences, was used to quantify repertoire sharing. The source is immuneACCESS, and TCRdb retained only in-frame sequences with V and J called. Part of the clones is not carried over; for the studies checked, unresolved V genes explain less than half of this, and the remainder is unexplained. V, J and clone size reflect that table, while D and trimming were determined from the DNA. This sample has around 320,000 clones in its table, and approximately 14% of those were observed once. Over 5.5% of the sample is in the top ten clones.

In this sample, this clone turned up a few times. The clone's antigen remains unknown. No much larger clone exists at a distance of one base, and base qualities are not known. The rearrangement combines TRBV19 with TRBJ1-1; the D segment cannot be called with confidence. The source material was central memory CD4+ T cells from blood. The receptor was derived from a man aged 25 to 40 in good health. The sequence in DNA is TGTGCCAGTAGCCTGACCCGAGGGACTGAAGCTTTCTTT. This is translated as CASSLTRGTEAFF.